One sample yielded the 10 T cell receptor beta chains listed below, sequenced in a study of blood T cells in healthy people across ages. A second 7 to 11 cycle PCR used barcoded and J-beta primers. TCRdb itself ran the 5' RACE reads through MiXCR, one entry per CDR3 protein. The data hold 600,000 to 850,000 distinct CDR3 sequences, with around a quarter observed a single time. These data were likewise used in another study, on T cells of mothers and their children.

The sequencing input was blood. The receptors here all came from a boy younger than 18 in good health.

The chain recombines TRBV21-1 with TRBJ2-5. TRBV21-1 is termed a pseudogene. The CDR3 loop spans 10 amino acids. CDR3 coding DNA: TGTGCCAGAGGCTGGGAGACCCAGTACTTC. Its translation: CARGWETQYF.

The genes are TRBV5-5 and TRBJ2-7, with D possibly being TRBD1 (8 bases). The CDR3 length is 19 residues. V was trimmed by 1 base and J by 0 bases, leaving 23 bases between them. CDR1 SGHKS and CDR2 YYEKEE come from the germline V gene (reference sequence). Here the CDR3 DNA reads TGTGCCAGCAGCTTGACGAGGACAGGGATAAGGGGGGGCTCCTACGAGCAGTACTTC. Protein product: CASSLTRTGIRGGSYEQYF. Using reference TRBV5-5 and TRBJ2-7 for the parts outside the CDR3, the full variable domain is DAGVTQSPTHLIKTRGQQVTLRCSPISGHKSVSWYQQVLGQGPQFIFQYYEKEERGRGNFPDRFSARQFPNYSSELNVNALLLGDSALYLCASSLTRTGIRGGSYEQYFGPGTRLTVT.

V is TRBV6-5 and J is TRBJ2-6; D unclear. V lost 5 bases to trimming and J lost 0 bases, with 8 bases between them. CDR1 is MNHEY, CDR2 SVGAGI, per germline. CDR3 length equals 15 residues. The CDR3 spells CASSRTDSGANVLTF. The DNA of the CDR3 is TGTGCCAGCAGTCGGACGGACTCTGGGGCCAACGTCCTGACTTTC.

This chain links TRBV29-1 with TRBJ2-3; TRBD2 might be the D (6 bases). CDR1 and CDR2 from the germline V gene are SQVTM and ANQGSEA. V lost 4 bases to trimming and J lost 3 bases, with 14 bases between them. The CDR3 is made up of 14 amino acids. The CDR3 nucleotides are TGCAGCGTTGCTGTTGGAGGGCCGACAGATACGCAGTATTTT. This translates into CSVAVGGPTDTQYF.

The chain carries TRBV9 and TRBJ2-1; 10 bases match TRBD2. Germline lookup yields CDR1 SGDLS and CDR2 YYNGEE. The CDR3 is 14 residues long. V was pared by 3 bases and J by 7 bases, with 4 bases of the junction left unmatched. The CDR3 region is CASSEAGGRNEQFF. The CDR3 nucleotides are TGTGCCAGCAGCGAAGCGGGAGGGAGGAATGAGCAGTTCTTC.

The chain joins TRBV7-2 to TRBJ2-1, with TRBD2 matching 12 bases. The CDR3 spans 17 residues. Per the germline V gene, CDR1 is SGHTA and CDR2 is FQGNSA. J gave up 3 bases and V 2 bases, and 5 bases lay outside the gene matches. Written as DNA, the CDR3 is TGTGCCAGCAGCTTAAGACTAGCGGGGGTACTCTACAATGAGCAGTTCTTC. Translation: CASSLRLAGVLYNEQFF.

The chain combines TRBV6-5 with TRBJ2-7; TRBD2 agrees at 9 bases. Germline CDR1 MNHEY, CDR2 SVGAGI. V was pared by 0 bases and J by 2 bases, with 2 bases of the junction left unmatched. CDR3 size: 15 residues. Written as DNA, the CDR3 is TGTGCCAGCAGTTACTCTAGCGGGAGCCCCTACGAGCAGTACTTC. This gives the protein CASSYSSGSPYEQYF.

This clonotype was recorded a few times. The genes are TRBV20-1 and TRBJ1-2; 9 bases match TRBD1. Germline V lookup: CDR1 DFQATT, CDR2 SNEGSKA (reference sequence). V lost 0 bases and J lost 4; bases outside the gene matches: 15. This CDR3 comprises 18 residues. The CDR3: CSARELDRGRGYGYGYTF. CDR3 nucleotide sequence: TGCAGTGCTAGAGAATTGGACAGGGGAAGGGGGTACGGCTATGGCTACACCTTC.

This clonotype occurred a few times. The J gene is TRBJ2-5, the V gene TRBV28; D possibly corresponds to TRBD1 (7 bases). V lost 6 bases and J 5 bases, leaving 16 bases between the germline ends. From germline, CDR1 is MDHEN and CDR2 SYDVKM. This CDR3 spans 14 amino acids. The CDR3 DNA follows: TGTGCCAGCAGCCAGGGGGGACCGACGGAGACCCAGTACTTC. This sequence encodes CASSQGGPTETQYF.

V gene TRBV5-5 combines with J gene TRBJ2-5; a weak D match, TRBD1 (5 bases). This CDR3 has 14 amino acids. CDR1 and CDR2 (germline): SGHKS, YYEKEE (reference sequence). Trimming shortened V by 4 bases and J by 5 bases, and 15 bases separated the two germline ends. CDR3 bases: TGTGCCAGCAGCCCAATTCAGGGTCAGGAGACCCAGTACTTC. Translated: CASSPIQGQETQYF. The whole variable domain, remainder taken from reference TRBV5-5 and TRBJ2-5, is DAGVTQSPTHLIKTRGQQVTLRCSPISGHKSVSWYQQVLGQGPQFIFQYYEKEERGRGNFPDRFSARQFPNYSSELNVNALLLGDSALYLCASSPIQGQETQYFGPGTRLLVL.